The present T cell receptor (beta chain) was sequenced within a study of radiotherapy plus CTLA-4 blockade in lung cancer. Study-wide results and caveats: Blood saw expansion of tumor-derived TCR clones after radiotherapy plus ipilimumab.

Some clones are missing from TCRdb's copy, which holds only in-frame ones; the method was immunoSEQ multiplex PCR. The data hold about 24,000 clones, with 71% observed a single time. About this clone itself: Its antigen remains unidentified.

The V and J ends lost 8 bases and 0 bases respectively, with 11 bases between them. CDR1 is MNHEY and CDR2 is SVGAGI in the germline V gene. This CDR3 region has 13 residues. The J gene is TRBJ2-7, the V gene TRBV6-5; D gene unclear. Specimen: peripheral blood, collected from a patient treated with radiotherapy plus ipilimumab. The clonotype originates from a human donor with non-small cell lung cancer whose response to radiotherapy plus ipilimumab could not be evaluated. CDR3 loop: CASSQVRSYEQYF. CDR3 nucleotides: TGTGCCAGCTCTCAGGTGCGCTCCTACGAGCAGTACTTC.